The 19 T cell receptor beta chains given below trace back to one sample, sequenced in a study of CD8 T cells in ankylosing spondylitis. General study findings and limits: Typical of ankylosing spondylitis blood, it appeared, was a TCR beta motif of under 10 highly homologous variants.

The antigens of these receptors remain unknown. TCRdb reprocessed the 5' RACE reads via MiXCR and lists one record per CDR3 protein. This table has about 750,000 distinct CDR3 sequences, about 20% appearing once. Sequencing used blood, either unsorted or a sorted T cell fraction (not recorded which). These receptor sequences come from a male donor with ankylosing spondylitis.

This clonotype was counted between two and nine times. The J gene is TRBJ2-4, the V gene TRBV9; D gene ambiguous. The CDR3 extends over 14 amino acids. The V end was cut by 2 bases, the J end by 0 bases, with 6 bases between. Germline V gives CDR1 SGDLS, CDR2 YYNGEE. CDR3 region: CASSVTQAKNIQYF. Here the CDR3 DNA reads TGTGCCAGCAGCGTGACTCAAGCCAAAAACATTCAGTACTTC. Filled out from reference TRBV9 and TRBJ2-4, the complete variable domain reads DSGVTQTPKHLITATGQRVTLRCSPRSGDLSVYWYQQSLDQGLQFLIQYYNGEERAKGNILERFSAQQFPDLHSELNLSSLELGDSALYFCASSVTQAKNIQYFGAGTRLSVL.

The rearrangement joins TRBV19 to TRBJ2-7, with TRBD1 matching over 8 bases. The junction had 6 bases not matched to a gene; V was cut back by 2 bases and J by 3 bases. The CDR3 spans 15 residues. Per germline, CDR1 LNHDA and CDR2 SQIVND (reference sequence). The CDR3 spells CASSIFGQGDYEQYF. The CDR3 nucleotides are TGTGCCAGTAGTATATTTGGACAGGGTGACTACGAGCAGTACTTC.

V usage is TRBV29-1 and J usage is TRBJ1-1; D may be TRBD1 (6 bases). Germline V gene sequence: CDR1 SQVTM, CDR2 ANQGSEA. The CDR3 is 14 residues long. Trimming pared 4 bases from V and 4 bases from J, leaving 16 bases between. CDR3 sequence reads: CSVAVVGAGTEAFF. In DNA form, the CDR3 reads TGCAGCGTTGCTGTGGTGGGGGCAGGCACTGAAGCTTTCTTT.

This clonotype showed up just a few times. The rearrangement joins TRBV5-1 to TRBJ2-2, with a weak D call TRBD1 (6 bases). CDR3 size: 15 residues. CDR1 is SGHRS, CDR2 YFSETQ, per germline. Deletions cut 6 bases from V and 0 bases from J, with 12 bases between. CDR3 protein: CASNLGGPNTGELFF. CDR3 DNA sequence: TGCGCCAGCAACCTAGGGGGACCGAACACCGGGGAGCTGTTTTTT.

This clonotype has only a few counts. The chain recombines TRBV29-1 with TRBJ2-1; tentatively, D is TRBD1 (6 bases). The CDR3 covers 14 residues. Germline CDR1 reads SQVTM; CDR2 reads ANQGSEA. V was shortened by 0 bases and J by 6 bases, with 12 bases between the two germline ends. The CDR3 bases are TGCAGCGTTGAAGAGGACAGACGATCCAATGAGCAGTTCTTC. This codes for CSVEEDRRSNEQFF.

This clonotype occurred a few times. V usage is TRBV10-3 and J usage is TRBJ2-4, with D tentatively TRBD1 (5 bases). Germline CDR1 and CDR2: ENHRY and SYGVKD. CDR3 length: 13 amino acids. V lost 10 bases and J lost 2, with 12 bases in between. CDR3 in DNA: TGTGCCACCCACGACAGATCCAAAAACATTCAGTACTTC. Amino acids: CATHDRSKNIQYF.

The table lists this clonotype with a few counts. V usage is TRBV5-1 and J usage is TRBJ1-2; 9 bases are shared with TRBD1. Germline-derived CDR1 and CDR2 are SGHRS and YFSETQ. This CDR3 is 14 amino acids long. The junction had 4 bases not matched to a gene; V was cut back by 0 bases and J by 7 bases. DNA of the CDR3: TGCGCCAGCAGCTTGGGGACAGGGGTTCTTGGCTACACCTTC. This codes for CASSLGTGVLGYTF.

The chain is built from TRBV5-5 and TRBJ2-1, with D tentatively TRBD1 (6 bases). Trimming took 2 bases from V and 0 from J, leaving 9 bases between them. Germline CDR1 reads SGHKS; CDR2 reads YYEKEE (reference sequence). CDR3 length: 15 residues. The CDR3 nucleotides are TGTGCCAGCAGCTTCGGACAGCGCTCCTACAATGAGCAGTTCTTC. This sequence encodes CASSFGQRSYNEQFF.

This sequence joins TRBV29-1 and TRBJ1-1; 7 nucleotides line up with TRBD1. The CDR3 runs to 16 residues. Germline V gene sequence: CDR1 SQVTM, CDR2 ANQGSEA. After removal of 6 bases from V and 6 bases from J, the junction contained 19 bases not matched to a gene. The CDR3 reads CSVRGVGDRVDAEAFF. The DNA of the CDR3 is TGCAGCGTCCGGGGAGTAGGGGACAGAGTAGATGCTGAAGCTTTCTTT.

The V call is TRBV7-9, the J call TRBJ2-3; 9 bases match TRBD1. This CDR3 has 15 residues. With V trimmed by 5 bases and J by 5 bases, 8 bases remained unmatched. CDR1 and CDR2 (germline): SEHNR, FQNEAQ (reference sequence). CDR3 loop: CASSHRGPGEDTQYF. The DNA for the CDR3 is TGTGCCAGCAGCCACAGGGGGCCAGGAGAAGATACGCAGTATTTT.

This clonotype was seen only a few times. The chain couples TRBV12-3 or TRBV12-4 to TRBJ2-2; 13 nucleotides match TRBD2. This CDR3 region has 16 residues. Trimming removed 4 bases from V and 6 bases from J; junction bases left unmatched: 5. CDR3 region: CASSSRLAGGSGELFF. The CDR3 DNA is TGTGCCAGCAGTTCACGACTAGCGGGAGGATCCGGGGAGCTGTTTTTT.

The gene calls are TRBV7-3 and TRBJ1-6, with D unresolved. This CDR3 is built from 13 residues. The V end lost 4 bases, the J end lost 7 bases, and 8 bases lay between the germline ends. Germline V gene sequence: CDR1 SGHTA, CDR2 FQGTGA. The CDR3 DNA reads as TGTGCCAGCAGCTCTTCCGGGAATTCACCCCTCCACTTT. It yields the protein CASSSSGNSPLHF.

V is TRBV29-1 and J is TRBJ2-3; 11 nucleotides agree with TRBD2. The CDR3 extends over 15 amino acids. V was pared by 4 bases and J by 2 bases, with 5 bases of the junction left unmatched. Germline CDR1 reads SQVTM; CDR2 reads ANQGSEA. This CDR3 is CSVATSGGATDTQYF. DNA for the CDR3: TGCAGCGTTGCCACTAGCGGGGGAGCCACAGATACGCAGTATTTT.

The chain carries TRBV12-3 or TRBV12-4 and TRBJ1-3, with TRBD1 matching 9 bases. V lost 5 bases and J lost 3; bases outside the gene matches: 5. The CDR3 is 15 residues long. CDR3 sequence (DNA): TGTGCCAGCAGTCCGGGACAGGGAATTGGAAACACCATATATTTT. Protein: CASSPGQGIGNTIYF.

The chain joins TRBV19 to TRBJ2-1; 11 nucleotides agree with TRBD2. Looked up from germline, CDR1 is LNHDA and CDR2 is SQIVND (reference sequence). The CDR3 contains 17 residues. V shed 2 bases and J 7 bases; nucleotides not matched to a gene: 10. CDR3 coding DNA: TGTGCCAGTAGTATAAGTGTAGCGGGAGGGCCCCGTAATGAGCAGTTCTTC. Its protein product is CASSISVAGGPRNEQFF.

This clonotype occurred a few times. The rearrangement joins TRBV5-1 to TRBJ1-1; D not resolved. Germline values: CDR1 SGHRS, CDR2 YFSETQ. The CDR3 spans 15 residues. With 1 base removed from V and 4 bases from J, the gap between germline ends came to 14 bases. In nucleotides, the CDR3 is TGCGCCAGCAGCTTGTCTGGGGTCTTGGTCACTGAAGCTTTCTTT. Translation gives CASSLSGVLVTEAFF. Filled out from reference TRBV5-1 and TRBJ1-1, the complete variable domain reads KAGVTQTPRYLIKTRGQQVTLSCSPISGHRSVSWYQQTPGQGLQFLFEYFSETQRNKGNFPGRFSGRQFSNSRSEMNVSTLELGDSALYLCASSLSGVLVTEAFFGQGTRLTVV.

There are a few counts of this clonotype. The CDR3 here is CASSLATGFTEQFF. For the CDR3, the DNA is TGTGCCAGCAGCTTGGCTACAGGGTTCACTGAGCAGTTCTTC. The chain has TRBV7-8 and TRBJ2-1; tentatively, D is TRBD1 (6 bases). CDR1 and CDR2 from the germline V gene are SGHVS and FQNEAQ. The CDR3 totals 14 residues. Trimming stripped 3 bases from V and 9 bases from J, with 15 bases between.

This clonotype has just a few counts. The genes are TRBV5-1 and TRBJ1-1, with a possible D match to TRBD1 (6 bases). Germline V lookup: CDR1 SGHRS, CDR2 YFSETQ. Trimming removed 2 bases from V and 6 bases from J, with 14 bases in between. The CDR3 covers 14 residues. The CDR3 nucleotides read TGCGCCAGCAGCTTAGAAGGTGGGGGCTCTGAAGCTTTCTTT. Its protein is CASSLEGGGSEAFF.

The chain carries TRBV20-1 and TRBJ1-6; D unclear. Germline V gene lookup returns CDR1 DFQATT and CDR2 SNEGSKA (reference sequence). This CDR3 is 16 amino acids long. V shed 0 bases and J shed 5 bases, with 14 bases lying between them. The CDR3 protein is CSARDLGQTNNSPLHF. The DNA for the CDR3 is TGCAGTGCTAGAGATCTTGGGCAGACCAATAATTCACCCCTCCACTTT.